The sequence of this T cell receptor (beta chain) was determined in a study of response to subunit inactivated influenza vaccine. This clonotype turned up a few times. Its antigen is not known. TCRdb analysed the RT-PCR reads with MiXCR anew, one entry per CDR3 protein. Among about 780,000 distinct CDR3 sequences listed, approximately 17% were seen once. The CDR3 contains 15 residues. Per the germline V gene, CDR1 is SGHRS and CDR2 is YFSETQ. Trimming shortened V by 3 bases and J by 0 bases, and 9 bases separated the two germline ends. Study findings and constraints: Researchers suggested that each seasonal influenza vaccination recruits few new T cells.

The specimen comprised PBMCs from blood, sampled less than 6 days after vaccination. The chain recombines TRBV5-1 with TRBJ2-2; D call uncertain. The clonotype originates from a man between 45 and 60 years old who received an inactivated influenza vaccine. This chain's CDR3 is CASSSELANTGELFF. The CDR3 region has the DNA TGCGCCAGCAGCTCAGAACTCGCGAACACCGGGGAGCTGTTTTTT.